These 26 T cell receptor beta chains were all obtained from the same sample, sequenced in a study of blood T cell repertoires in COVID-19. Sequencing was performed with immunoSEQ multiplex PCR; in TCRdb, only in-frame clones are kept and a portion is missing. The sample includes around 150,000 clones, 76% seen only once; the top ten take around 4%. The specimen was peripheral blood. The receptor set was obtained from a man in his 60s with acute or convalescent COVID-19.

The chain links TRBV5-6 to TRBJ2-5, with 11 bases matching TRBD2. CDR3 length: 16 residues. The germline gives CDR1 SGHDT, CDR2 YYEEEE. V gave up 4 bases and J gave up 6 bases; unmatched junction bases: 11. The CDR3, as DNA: TGTGCCAGCAGCCCTGGCGCACTAGCGGGAGTTAAGACCCAGTACTTC. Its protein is CASSPGALAGVKTQYF.

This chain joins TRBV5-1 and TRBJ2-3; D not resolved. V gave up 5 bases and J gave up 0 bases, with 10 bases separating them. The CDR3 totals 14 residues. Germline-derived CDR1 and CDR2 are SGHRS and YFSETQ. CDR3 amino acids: CASRSVSSTDTQYF. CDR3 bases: TGCGCCAGCAGATCCGTATCTAGCACAGATACGCAGTATTTT.

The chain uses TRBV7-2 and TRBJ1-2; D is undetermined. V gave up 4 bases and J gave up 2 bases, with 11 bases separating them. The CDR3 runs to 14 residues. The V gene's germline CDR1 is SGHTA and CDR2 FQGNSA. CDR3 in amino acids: CASSSWTGNYGYTF. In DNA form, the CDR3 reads TGTGCCAGCAGCTCCTGGACGGGGAACTATGGCTACACCTTC. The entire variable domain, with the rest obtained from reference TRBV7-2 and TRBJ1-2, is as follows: GAGVSQSPSNKVTEKGKDVELRCDPISGHTALYWYRQSLGQGLEFLIYFQGNSAPDKSGLPSDRFSAERTGGSVSTLTIQRTQQEDSAVYLCASSSWTGNYGYTFGSGTRLTVV.

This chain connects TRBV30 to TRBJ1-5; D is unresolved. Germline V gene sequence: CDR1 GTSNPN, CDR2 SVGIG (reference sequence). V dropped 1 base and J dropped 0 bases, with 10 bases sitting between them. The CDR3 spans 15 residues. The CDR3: CAWSGEEYSNQPQHF. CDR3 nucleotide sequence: TGTGCCTGGAGTGGGGAGGAGTATAGCAATCAGCCCCAGCATTTT.

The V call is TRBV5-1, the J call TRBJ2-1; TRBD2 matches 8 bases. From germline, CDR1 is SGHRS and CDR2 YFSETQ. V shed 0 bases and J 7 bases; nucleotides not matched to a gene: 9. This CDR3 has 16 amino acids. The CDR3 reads CASSLALGLELNEQFF. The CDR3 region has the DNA TGCGCCAGCAGCTTGGCTTTGGGACTAGAACTGAATGAGCAGTTCTTC.

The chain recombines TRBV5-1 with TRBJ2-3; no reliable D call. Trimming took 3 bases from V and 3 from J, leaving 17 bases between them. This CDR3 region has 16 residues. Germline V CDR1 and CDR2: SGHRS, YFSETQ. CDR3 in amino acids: CASSSLERFPTDTQYF. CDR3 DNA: TGCGCCAGCAGCTCACTGGAGAGGTTCCCGACAGATACGCAGTATTTT.

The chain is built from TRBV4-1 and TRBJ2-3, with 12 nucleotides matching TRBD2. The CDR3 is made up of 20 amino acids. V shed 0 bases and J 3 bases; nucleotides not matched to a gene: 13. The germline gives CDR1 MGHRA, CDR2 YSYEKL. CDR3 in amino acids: CASSQDPPSGRGRATDTQYF. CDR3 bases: TGCGCCAGCAGCCAAGATCCGCCTAGCGGGAGGGGTCGGGCGACAGATACGCAGTATTTT.

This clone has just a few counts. The chain's CDR3 is CASSARDRVYEQYF. In nucleotides, the CDR3 is TGTGCCAGCAGTGCCCGGGACAGAGTCTACGAGCAGTACTTC. The rearrangement uses TRBV2 and TRBJ2-7; 7 bases are a match to TRBD1. Germline assignment: CDR1 SNHLY and CDR2 FYNNEI. The CDR3 is 14 residues long. V dropped 4 bases and J dropped 3; count of bases not matched to a gene: 6.

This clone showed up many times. The CDR3 reads CASSLGRGEGAYEQFF. The CDR3, as DNA: TGCGCCAGCAGCTTGGGACGGGGAGAGGGGGCGTATGAGCAGTTCTTC. The rearrangement links TRBV5-1 to TRBJ2-1; 7 bases fit TRBD1. V was pared by 0 bases and J by 8 bases, with 11 bases of the junction left unmatched. Germline CDR1 and CDR2: SGHRS and YFSETQ. The CDR3 runs to 16 residues.

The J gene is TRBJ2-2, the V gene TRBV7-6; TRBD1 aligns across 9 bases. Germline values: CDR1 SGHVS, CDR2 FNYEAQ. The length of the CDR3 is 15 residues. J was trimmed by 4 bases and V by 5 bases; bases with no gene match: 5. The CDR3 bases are TGTGCCAGCAGCGGAGGACAGGGGAGCACCGGGGAGCTGTTTTTT. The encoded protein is CASSGGQGSTGELFF.

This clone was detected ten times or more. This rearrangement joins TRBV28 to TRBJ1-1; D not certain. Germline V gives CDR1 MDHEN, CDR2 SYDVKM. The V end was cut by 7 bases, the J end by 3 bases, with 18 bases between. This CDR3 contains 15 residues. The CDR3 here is CASTYPGEGYTEAFF. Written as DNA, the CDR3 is TGTGCCAGCACGTATCCGGGAGAGGGATACACTGAAGCTTTCTTT.

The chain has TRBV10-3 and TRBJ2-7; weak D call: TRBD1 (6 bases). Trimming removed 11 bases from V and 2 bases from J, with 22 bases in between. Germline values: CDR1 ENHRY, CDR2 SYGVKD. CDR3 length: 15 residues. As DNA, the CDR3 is TGTGCCGCCTTCGGAGGCTCGACAGGAGCCTACGAGCAGTACTTC. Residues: CAAFGGSTGAYEQYF.

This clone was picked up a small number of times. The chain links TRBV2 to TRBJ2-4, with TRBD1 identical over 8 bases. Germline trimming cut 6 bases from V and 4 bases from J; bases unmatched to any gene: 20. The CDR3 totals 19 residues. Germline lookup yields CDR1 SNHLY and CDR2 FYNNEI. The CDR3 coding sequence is TGTGCCAGCAGGCCAGGGGGCGTTGGTCTGGAGATGGCTAAAAACATTCAGTACTTC. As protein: CASRPGGVGLEMAKNIQYF.

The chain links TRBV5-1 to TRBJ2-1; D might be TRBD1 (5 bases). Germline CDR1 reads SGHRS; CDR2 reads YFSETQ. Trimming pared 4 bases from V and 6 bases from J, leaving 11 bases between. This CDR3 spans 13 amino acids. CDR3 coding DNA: TGCGCCAGCAGCGTACAGGCTGTCAATGAGCAGTTCTTC. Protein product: CASSVQAVNEQFF.

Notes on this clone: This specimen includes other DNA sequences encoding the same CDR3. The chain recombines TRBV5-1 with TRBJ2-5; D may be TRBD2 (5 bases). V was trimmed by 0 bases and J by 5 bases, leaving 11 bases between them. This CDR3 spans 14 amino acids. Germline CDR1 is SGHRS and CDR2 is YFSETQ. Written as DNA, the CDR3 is TGCGCCAGCAGCTTGGCCGGGGTAGGTGAGACCCAGTACTTC. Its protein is CASSLAGVGETQYF.

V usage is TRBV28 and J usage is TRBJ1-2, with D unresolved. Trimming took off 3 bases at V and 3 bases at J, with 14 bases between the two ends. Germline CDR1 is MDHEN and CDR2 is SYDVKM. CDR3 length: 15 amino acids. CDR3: CASSFHTSRDYGYTF. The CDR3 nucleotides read TGTGCCAGCAGTTTCCATACTAGTCGGGACTATGGCTACACCTTC.

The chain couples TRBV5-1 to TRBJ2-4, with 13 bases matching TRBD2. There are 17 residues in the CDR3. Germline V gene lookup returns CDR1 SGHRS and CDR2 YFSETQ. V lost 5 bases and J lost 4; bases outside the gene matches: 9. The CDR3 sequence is CASSEAGTSGTKNIQYF. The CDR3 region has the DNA TGCGCCAGCAGTGAAGCCGGGACTAGCGGGACTAAAAACATTCAGTACTTC.

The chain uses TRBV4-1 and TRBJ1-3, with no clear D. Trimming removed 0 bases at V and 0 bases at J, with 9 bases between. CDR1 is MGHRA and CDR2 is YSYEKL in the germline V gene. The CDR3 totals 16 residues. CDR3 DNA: TGCGCCAGCAGCCAAGAGCCTACTGACTCTGGAAACACCATATATTTT. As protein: CASSQEPTDSGNTIYF.

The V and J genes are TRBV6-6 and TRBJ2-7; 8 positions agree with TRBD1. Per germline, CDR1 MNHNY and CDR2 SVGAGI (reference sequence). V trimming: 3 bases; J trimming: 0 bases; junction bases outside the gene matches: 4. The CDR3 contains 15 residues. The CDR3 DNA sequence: TGTGCCAGCAGTTATCGGACAGGGAACTCCTACGAGCAGTACTTC. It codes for CASSYRTGNSYEQYF.

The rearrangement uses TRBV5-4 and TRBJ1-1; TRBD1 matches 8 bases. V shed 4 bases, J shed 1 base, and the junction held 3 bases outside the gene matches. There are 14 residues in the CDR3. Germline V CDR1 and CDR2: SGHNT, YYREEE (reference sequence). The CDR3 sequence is CASSRDRRNTEAFF. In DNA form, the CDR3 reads TGTGCCAGCAGCCGGGACAGGAGGAACACTGAAGCTTTCTTT.

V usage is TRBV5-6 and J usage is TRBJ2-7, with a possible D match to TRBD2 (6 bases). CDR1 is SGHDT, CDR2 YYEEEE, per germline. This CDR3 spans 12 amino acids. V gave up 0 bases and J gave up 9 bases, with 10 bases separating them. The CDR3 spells CASSLATGVQYF. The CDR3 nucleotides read TGTGCCAGCAGCTTGGCGACGGGAGTGCAGTACTTC. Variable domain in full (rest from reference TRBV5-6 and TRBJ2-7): DAGVTQSPTHLIKTRGQQVTLRCSPKSGHDTVSWYQQALGQGPQFIFQYYEEEERQRGNFPDRFSGHQFPNYSSELNVNALLLGDSALYLCASSLATGVQYFGPGTRLTVT.

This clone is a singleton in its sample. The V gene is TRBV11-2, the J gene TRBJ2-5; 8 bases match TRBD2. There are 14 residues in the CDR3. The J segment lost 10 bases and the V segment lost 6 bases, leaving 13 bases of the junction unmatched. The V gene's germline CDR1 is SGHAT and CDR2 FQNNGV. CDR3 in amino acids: CASSSTGTRGVQYF. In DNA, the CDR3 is TGTGCCAGCAGTTCTACCGGGACTAGAGGGGTCCAGTACTTC. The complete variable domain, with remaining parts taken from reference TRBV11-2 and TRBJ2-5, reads EAGVAQSPRYKIIEKRQSVAFWCNPISGHATLYWYQQILGQGPKLLIQFQNNGVVDDSQLPKDRFSAERLKGVDSTLKIQPAKLEDSAVYLCASSSTGTRGVQYFGPGTRLLVL.

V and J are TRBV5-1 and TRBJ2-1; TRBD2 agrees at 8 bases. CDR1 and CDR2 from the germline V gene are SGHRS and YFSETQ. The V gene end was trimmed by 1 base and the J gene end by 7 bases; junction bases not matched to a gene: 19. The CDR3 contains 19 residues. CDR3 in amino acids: CASSLWGSSGAGVMNEQFF. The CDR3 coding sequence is TGCGCCAGCAGCTTGTGGGGGTCCAGCGGAGCGGGAGTGATGAATGAGCAGTTCTTC.

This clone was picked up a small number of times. CDR3 region: CASRTATGGWRTEAFF. In DNA form, the CDR3 reads TGTGCCAGTAGGACCGCTACTGGGGGCTGGAGGACTGAAGCTTTCTTT. V and J are TRBV19 and TRBJ1-1; possibly TRBD1 for D (6 bases). This CDR3 is built from 16 residues. In germline, CDR1 is LNHDA, CDR2 SQIVND (reference sequence). V was shortened by 6 bases and J by 5 bases, with 22 bases between the two germline ends.

The CDR3: CASSQLGVTYNEQFF. The CDR3 nucleotides read TGTGCCAGCAGCCAACTGGGAGTAACCTACAATGAGCAGTTCTTC. The chain combines TRBV4-2 with TRBJ2-1; possibly TRBD2 for D (5 bases). In germline, CDR1 is LGHNA, CDR2 YNFKEQ. Deletions cut 2 bases from V and 2 bases from J, with 10 bases between. This CDR3 is built from 15 residues.

The CDR3 sequence: CASSLVNGLENTGELFF. The CDR3 nucleotides are TGTGCCAGCAGCTTGGTAAACGGACTAGAGAACACCGGGGAGCTGTTTTTT. V is TRBV5-4 and J is TRBJ2-2, with TRBD2 matching 7 bases. The CDR3 has 17 residues. Trimming at V came to 0 bases and at J to 1 base, leaving 6 bases not matched to a gene. Per the germline V gene, CDR1 is SGHNT and CDR2 is YYREEE (reference sequence).